These 28 T cell receptor beta chains originate from one sample sequenced in a study of T cell responses to AZD1222 COVID-19 vaccine. The method was immunoSEQ multiplex PCR; TCRdb's version includes in-frame clones alone and lacks a portion of them. This table has tens of thousands of clones, approximately 90% appearing once. The material sequenced was peripheral blood, taken 28 days after the second AZD1222 dose. The source is an adult who received the AZD1222 COVID-19 vaccine.

The V and J genes are TRBV7-6 and TRBJ2-5; possibly TRBD1 for D (6 bases). This CDR3 has 16 residues. Germline CDR1 SGHVS, CDR2 FNYEAQ. Trimming shortened V by 1 base and J by 5 bases, and 17 bases separated the two germline ends. CDR3: CASSLDWQGIRETQYF. CDR3 coding DNA: TGTGCCAGCAGCTTAGATTGGCAGGGGATTCGGGAGACCCAGTACTTC. The full variable domain, its missing parts supplied by reference TRBV7-6 and TRBJ2-5, is GAGVSQSPRYKVTKRGQDVALRCDPISGHVSLYWYRQALGQGPEFLTYFNYEAQQDKSGLPNDRFSAERPEGSISTLTIQRTEQRDSAMYRCASSLDWQGIRETQYFGPGTRLLVL.

This clone was found a few times. J is TRBJ1-5 and V is TRBV2, with 10 bases that match TRBD1. The length of the CDR3 is 15 residues. J lost 13 bases, V lost 5 bases, and 14 bases had no gene match. Germline-derived CDR1 and CDR2 are SNHLY and FYNNEI. CDR3 coding DNA: TGTGCCAGCAGTAACCCCGGGACAGGGGCTTACCTACAGCATTTT. This codes for CASSNPGTGAYLQHF. Full variable domain (missing parts from reference TRBV2 and TRBJ1-5): EPEVTQTPSHQVTQMGQEVILRCVPISNHLYFYWYRQILGQKVEFLVSFYNNEISEKSEIFDDQFSVERPDGSNFTLKIRSTKLEDSAMYFCASSNPGTGAYLQHFGDGTRLSIL.

This chain uses TRBV7-3 with TRBJ2-2, with a tentative D call TRBD2 (5 bases). The CDR3 runs 16 residues. V was cut by 2 bases and J by 0 bases, with 10 bases left in between. Germline V CDR1 and CDR2: SGHTA, FQGTGA. The CDR3 DNA is TGTGCCAGCAGCTTACCTGGGGAGACGAACACCGGGGAGCTGTTTTTT. Amino acid sequence: CASSLPGETNTGELFF.

This clone was counted a single time. The rearrangement uses TRBV7-3 and TRBJ2-7; the D gene is possibly TRBD2 (6 bases). Trimming left V 8 bases short and J 2 bases short, with 19 bases between. Germline loops: CDR1 SGHTA, CDR2 FQGTGA. The CDR3 spans 15 residues. The DNA for the CDR3 is TGTGCCAGCCCGCCATGGGGAGGTGTGGCCTACGAGCAGTACTTC. This translates into CASPPWGGVAYEQYF.

This chain connects TRBV6-6 to TRBJ2-7, with 7 bases aligning to TRBD1. This CDR3 region has 16 residues. CDR1 and CDR2 from the germline V gene are MNHNY and SVGAGI (reference sequence). V shed 5 bases and J 4 bases; nucleotides not matched to a gene: 14. CDR3 in amino acids: CASSPRQGGGLYEQYF. In nucleotides, the CDR3 is TGTGCCAGCAGTCCAAGACAGGGTGGGGGTTTGTACGAGCAGTACTTC.

This clone was seen a few times. In nucleotides, the CDR3 is TGTGCCAGCAGCCAAAGCGGGTCTCCCGCAACCGGGGAGCTGTTTTTT. Amino acids: CASSQSGSPATGELFF. The chain has TRBV3-1 (or the pseudogene TRBV3-2) and TRBJ2-2, with D possibly TRBD2 on 6 matching bases. The length of the CDR3 is 16 residues. The V gene's germline CDR1 is LGHDT and CDR2 YNNKEL (reference sequence). Trimming left V 2 bases short and J 5 bases short, with 15 bases between.

The V call is TRBV7-9, the J call TRBJ2-2, with TRBD2 identical over 9 bases. CDR1 and CDR2 from the germline V gene are SEHNR and FQNEAQ (reference sequence). The trim removed 5 bases at V and 4 bases at J, leaving 5 bases unmatched. CDR3 size: 15 residues. The DNA of the CDR3 is TGTGCCAGCAGCGCGCCGGGACTAGCCACCGGGGAGCTGTTTTTT. This codes for CASSAPGLATGELFF. The full variable domain, rest sourced from reference TRBV7-9 and TRBJ2-2, is DTGVSQNPRHKITKRGQNVTFRCDPISEHNRLYWYRQTLGQGPEFLTYFQNEAQLEKSRLLSDRFSAERPKGSFSTLEIQRTEQGDSAMYLCASSAPGLATGELFFGEGSRLTVL.

The chain joins TRBV5-4 to TRBJ1-2; TRBD1 is a possible D gene (6 bases). V was shortened by 4 bases and J by 3 bases, with 10 bases between the two germline ends. Germline-derived CDR1 and CDR2 are SGHNT and YYREEE (reference sequence). The CDR3 loop spans 13 amino acids. The CDR3 loop reads CASSPRGYYGYTF. In DNA, the CDR3 is TGTGCCAGCAGCCCCAGGGGCTACTATGGCTACACCTTC. Variable domain in full (rest from reference TRBV5-4 and TRBJ1-2): ETGVTQSPTHLIKTRGQQVTLRCSSQSGHNTVSWYQQALGQGPQFIFQYYREEENGRGNFPPRFSGLQFPNYSSELNVNALELDDSALYLCASSPRGYYGYTFGSGTRLTVV.

V gene TRBV3-1 (or the pseudogene TRBV3-2) combines with J gene TRBJ2-1; 9 nucleotides agree with TRBD2. The CDR3 contains 15 residues. Trimming took 10 bases from V and 16 from J; bases not matched to a gene: 23. Germline V CDR1 and CDR2: LGHDT, YNNKEL (reference sequence). The CDR3, as DNA: TGTGCCAACCTTAGCGGGGGCCATCTTCGGCTGTCCGGCTTCTTC. Its protein product is CANLSGGHLRLSGFF.

This rearrangement joins TRBV7-6 to TRBJ2-7; 9 bases match TRBD1. The CDR3 runs to 15 residues. Germline values: CDR1 SGHVS, CDR2 FNYEAQ. The V and J ends lost 6 bases and 3 bases, in that order; junction bases with no gene match: 9. CDR3 nucleotides: TGTGCCAGCAGTCCTCGGGACAGGGAAAACTACGAGCAGTACGTC. As protein: CASSPRDRENYEQYV.

The chain uses TRBV6-4 and TRBJ1-6; D remains unclear. There are 15 residues in the CDR3. V gave up 2 bases and J gave up 4 bases, with 9 bases separating them. Germline V gene lookup returns CDR1 MRHNA and CDR2 SNTAGT. In DNA form, the CDR3 reads TGTGCCAGCAGTGACAAGGGAGGTTATAATTCACCCCTCCACTTT. Its translation: CASSDKGGYNSPLHF.

The V and J genes are TRBV2 and TRBJ1-5; D remains unclear. The CDR3 covers 13 residues. Germline CDR1 reads SNHLY; CDR2 reads FYNNEI. With 7 bases removed from V and 2 bases from J, the gap between germline ends came to 9 bases. The CDR3 nucleotides read TGTGCCAGCACTGGGTTCCGCAATCAGCCCCAGCATTTT. This gives the protein CASTGFRNQPQHF.

The rearrangement links TRBV5-5 to TRBJ2-2, with no clear D. Germline loops: CDR1 SGHKS, CDR2 YYEKEE (reference sequence). CDR3 length: 13 amino acids. Trimming stripped 0 bases from V and 8 bases from J, with 8 bases between. The CDR3 DNA reads as TGTGCCAGCAGCTTGGATGGTCTTGGGGAGCTGTTTTTT. It yields the protein CASSLDGLGELFF.

The chain carries TRBV6-6 and TRBJ2-7; D remains ambiguous. Trimming took 4 bases from V and 3 from J, leaving 7 bases between them. CDR1 and CDR2 (germline): MNHNY, SVGAGI (reference sequence). This CDR3 contains 12 residues. In DNA, the CDR3 is TGTGCCAGCAGTTCATCCGTCTACGAGCAGTACGTC. This gives the protein CASSSSVYEQYV.

This CDR3 is CASSPRDMNTEAFF. Here the CDR3 DNA reads TGTGCCAGCTCACCGAGAGACATGAACACTGAAGCTTTCTTT. V gene TRBV18 combines with J gene TRBJ1-1; D is unresolved. Deletions cut 3 bases from V and 0 bases from J, with 8 bases between. Germline values: CDR1 KGHSH, CDR2 LQKENI. This CDR3 comprises 14 residues. The variable domain in full, completed from reference TRBV18 and TRBJ1-1, reads NAGVMQNPRHLVRRRGQEARLRCSPMKGHSHVYWYRQLPEEGLKFMVYLQKENIIDESGMPKERFSAEFPKEGPSILRIQQVVRGDSAAYFCASSPRDMNTEAFFGQGTRLTVV.

Notes on this clone: The same CDR3 arises from other DNA sequences in this sample as well. The chain uses TRBV9 and TRBJ1-1, with TRBD1 as a possible D gene (5 bases). This CDR3 is 13 amino acids long. Germline lookup yields CDR1 SGDLS and CDR2 YYNGEE. V lost 0 bases and J lost 4, with 7 bases in between. DNA of the CDR3: TGTGCCAGCAGCGTAGGGGGGTCCACTGAAGCTTTCTTT. It yields the protein CASSVGGSTEAFF.

The chain recombines TRBV9 with TRBJ1-6; possible D gene TRBD1, 5 bases. V was clipped by 0 bases and J by 4 bases, with 5 bases between them. There are 14 residues in the CDR3. Looked up from germline, CDR1 is SGDLS and CDR2 is YYNGEE. The CDR3 is CASSVEGYNSPLHF. Written as DNA, the CDR3 is TGTGCCAGCAGCGTAGAGGGGTATAATTCACCCCTCCACTTT.

The J gene is TRBJ2-2, the V gene TRBV5-4; weak D call: TRBD2 (6 bases). Germline V gives CDR1 SGHNT, CDR2 YYREEE (reference sequence). V gave up 0 bases and J gave up 4 bases, with 13 bases separating them. This CDR3 has 16 residues. The CDR3: CASSLEMAGSTGELFF. The CDR3 nucleotides are TGTGCCAGCAGCTTGGAAATGGCGGGGTCCACCGGGGAGCTGTTTTTT. Complete variable domain (other parts from reference TRBV5-4 and TRBJ2-2): ETGVTQSPTHLIKTRGQQVTLRCSSQSGHNTVSWYQQALGQGPQFIFQYYREEENGRGNFPPRFSGLQFPNYSSELNVNALELDDSALYLCASSLEMAGSTGELFFGEGSRLTVL.

For the CDR3, the DNA is TGTGCCAGTAGTGTCCAAGGGACCGACTATGGCTACACCTTC. Translating it yields CASSVQGTDYGYTF. The chain combines TRBV19 with TRBJ1-2; D might be TRBD1 (5 bases). The germline CDR1 and CDR2 sequences are LNHDA and SQIVND (reference sequence). The length of the CDR3 is 14 residues. V was cut by 5 bases and J by 3 bases, with 13 bases left in between.

The chain joins TRBV29-1 to TRBJ1-3; D might be TRBD1 (5 bases). CDR1 is SQVTM and CDR2 is ANQGSEA in the germline V gene. Trimming removed 1 base at V and 5 bases at J, with 15 bases between. The CDR3 is made up of 15 amino acids. CDR3 residues: CSVEVRAGDRNTIYF. CDR3 DNA: TGCAGCGTTGAAGTGAGGGCGGGGGATAGAAACACCATATATTTT. Looking up the rest from reference TRBV29-1 and TRBJ1-3 gives the full variable domain: SAVISQKPSRDICQRGTSLTIQCQVDSQVTMMFWYRQQPGQSLTLIATANQGSEATYESGFVIDKFPISRPNLTFSTLTVSNMSPEDSSIYLCSVEVRAGDRNTIYFGEGSWLTVV.

This rearrangement joins TRBV25-1 to TRBJ1-6; D is unresolved. This CDR3 spans 18 amino acids. Germline CDR1 reads MGHDK; CDR2 reads SYGVNS. V was trimmed by 1 base and J by 4 bases, leaving 17 bases between them. The CDR3 DNA reads TGTGCCAGCAGTGAATTCGTTACAGTGGGAGGGTATAATTCACCCCTCCACTTT. Protein: CASSEFVTVGGYNSPLHF.

The V gene is TRBV7-3, the J gene TRBJ2-7; 9 bases align to TRBD2. The V gene's germline CDR1 is SGHTA and CDR2 FQGTGA. The V and J ends lost 1 base and 4 bases, in that order; junction bases with no gene match: 2. The CDR3 extends over 14 amino acids. In nucleotides, the CDR3 is TGTGCCAGCAGCTTAAAAGCGGGGGGTTACGAGCAGTACTTC. This encodes CASSLKAGGYEQYF.

V is TRBV10-3 and J is TRBJ2-1; no reliable D call. From germline, CDR1 is ENHRY and CDR2 SYGVKD. This CDR3 is 14 amino acids long. The V end was cut by 0 bases, the J end by 2 bases, with 5 bases between. For the CDR3, the DNA is TGTGCCATCAGTGAGTCGGGGACCTACAATGAGCAGTTCTTC. This encodes CAISESGTYNEQFF.

The chain combines TRBV7-9 with TRBJ2-5; D is undetermined. V was pared by 0 bases and J by 5 bases, with 4 bases between. The CDR3 extends over 12 amino acids. The V gene's germline CDR1 is SEHNR and CDR2 FQNEAQ (reference sequence). Here the CDR3 DNA reads TGTGCCAGCAGCTTAGCTGTCGAGACCCAGTACTTC. Its translation is CASSLAVETQYF.

This clone is a singleton in its sample. The rearrangement links TRBV15 to TRBJ1-4, with D hard to call. Germline V gene data show CDR1 as LNHNV and CDR2 as YYDKDF (reference sequence). CDR3 length equals 13 residues. Trimming took 1 base from V and 8 from J, leaving 8 bases between them. CDR3 residues: CATSRVSEEKLFF. Here the CDR3 DNA reads TGTGCCACCAGCAGAGTCAGCGAGGAAAAACTGTTTTTT.

The chain is built from TRBV9 and TRBJ1-5; possible D gene TRBD1, 5 bases. CDR1 and CDR2 from the germline V gene are SGDLS and YYNGEE. V was shortened by 4 bases and J by 0 bases, with 14 bases between the two germline ends. The CDR3 totals 16 residues. The CDR3 region is CASSPSGTLSNQPQHF. CDR3 sequence (DNA): TGTGCCAGCAGCCCATCCGGGACTCTTAGCAATCAGCCCCAGCATTTT.

V is TRBV7-3 and J is TRBJ2-1; tentative D call: TRBD2 (6 bases). The germline gives CDR1 SGHTA, CDR2 FQGTGA. Trimming took 4 bases from V and 4 from J, leaving 14 bases between them. The CDR3 consists of 15 residues. The CDR3 DNA reads as TGTGCCAGCAGCTCCCAAGCGGGCGGGTACAATGAGCAGTTCTTC. Its protein is CASSSQAGGYNEQFF.

Regarding this clone: The junction and the germline gene differ at one end; a read error may be behind it. V and J are TRBV4-1 and TRBJ1-2; TRBD1 agrees at 9 bases. This CDR3 region has 12 residues. The germline V gene encodes CDR1 MGHRA and CDR2 YSYEKL. CDR3 in DNA: TGCGCCAGCAGTTCGGGGGGGACAGGGTTCAAGTTC. Its translation: CASSSGGTGFKF.